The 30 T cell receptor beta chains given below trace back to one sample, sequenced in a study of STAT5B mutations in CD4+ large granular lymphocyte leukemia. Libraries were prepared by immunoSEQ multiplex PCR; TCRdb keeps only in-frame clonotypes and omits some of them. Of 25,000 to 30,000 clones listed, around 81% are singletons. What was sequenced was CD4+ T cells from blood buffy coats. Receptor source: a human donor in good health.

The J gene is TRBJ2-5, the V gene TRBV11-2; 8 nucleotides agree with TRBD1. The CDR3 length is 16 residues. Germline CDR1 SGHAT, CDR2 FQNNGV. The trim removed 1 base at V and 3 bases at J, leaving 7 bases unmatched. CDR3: CASSLVMRTGKETQYF. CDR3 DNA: TGTGCCAGCAGCTTAGTGATGCGGACAGGGAAAGAGACCCAGTACTTC.

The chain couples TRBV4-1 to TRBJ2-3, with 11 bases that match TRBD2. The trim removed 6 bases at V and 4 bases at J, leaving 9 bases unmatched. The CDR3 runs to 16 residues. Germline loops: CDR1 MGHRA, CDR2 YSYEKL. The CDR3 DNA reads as TGCGCCAGCAGACCGTCGGGGACTAGCGGAGCAGATACGCAGTATTTT. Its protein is CASRPSGTSGADTQYF.

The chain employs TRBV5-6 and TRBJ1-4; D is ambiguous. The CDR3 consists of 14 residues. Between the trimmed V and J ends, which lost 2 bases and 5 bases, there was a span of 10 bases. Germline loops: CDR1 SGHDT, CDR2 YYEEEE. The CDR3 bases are TGTGCCAGCAGCTTTGCGGGAGAGAATGAAAAACTGTTTTTT. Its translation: CASSFAGENEKLFF. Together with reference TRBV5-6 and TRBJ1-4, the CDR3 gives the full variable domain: DAGVTQSPTHLIKTRGQQVTLRCSPKSGHDTVSWYQQALGQGPQFIFQYYEEEERQRGNFPDRFSGHQFPNYSSELNVNALLLGDSALYLCASSFAGENEKLFFGSGTQLSVL.

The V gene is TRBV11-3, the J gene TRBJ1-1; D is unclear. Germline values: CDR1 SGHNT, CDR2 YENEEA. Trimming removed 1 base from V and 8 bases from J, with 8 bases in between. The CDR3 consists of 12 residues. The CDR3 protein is CASSLGLGEAFF. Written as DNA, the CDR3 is TGTGCCAGCAGCTTAGGACTCGGGGAAGCTTTCTTT.

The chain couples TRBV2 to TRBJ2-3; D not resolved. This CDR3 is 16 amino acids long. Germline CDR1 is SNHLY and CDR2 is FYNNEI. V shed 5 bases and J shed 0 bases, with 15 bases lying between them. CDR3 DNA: TGTGCCAGCAGTTTTCGGTTGATGGGTAGCACAGATACGCAGTATTTT. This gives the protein CASSFRLMGSTDTQYF.

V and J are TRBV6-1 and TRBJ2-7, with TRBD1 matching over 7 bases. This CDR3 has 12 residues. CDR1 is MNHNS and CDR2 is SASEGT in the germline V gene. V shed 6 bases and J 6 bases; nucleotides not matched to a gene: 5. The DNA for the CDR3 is TGTGCCAGCAGGACAGGGAATCGCGAGCAGTACGTC. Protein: CASRTGNREQYV.

The CDR3 bases are TGTGCCAGCAGTGATACCGGGACAGCGTACACTGAAGCTTTCTTT. Its translation: CASSDTGTAYTEAFF. V is TRBV28 and J is TRBJ1-1; 7 bases agree with TRBD1. The CDR3 runs 15 residues. V was pared by 5 bases and J by 3 bases, with 9 bases of the junction left unmatched. In germline, CDR1 is MDHEN, CDR2 SYDVKM.

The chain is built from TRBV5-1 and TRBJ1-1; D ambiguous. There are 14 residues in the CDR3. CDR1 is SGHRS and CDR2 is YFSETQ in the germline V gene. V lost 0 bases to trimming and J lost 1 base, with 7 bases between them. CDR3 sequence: CASSLGPSNTEAFF. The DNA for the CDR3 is TGCGCCAGCAGCTTGGGACCGTCGAACACTGAAGCTTTCTTT.

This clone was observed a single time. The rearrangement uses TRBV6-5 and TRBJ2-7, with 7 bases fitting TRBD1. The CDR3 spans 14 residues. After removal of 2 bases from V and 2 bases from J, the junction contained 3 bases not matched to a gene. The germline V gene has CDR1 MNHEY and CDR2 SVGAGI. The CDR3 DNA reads TGTGCCAGCAGTTACGGTCAGGGGGCCTACGAGCAGTACGTC. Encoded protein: CASSYGQGAYEQYV.

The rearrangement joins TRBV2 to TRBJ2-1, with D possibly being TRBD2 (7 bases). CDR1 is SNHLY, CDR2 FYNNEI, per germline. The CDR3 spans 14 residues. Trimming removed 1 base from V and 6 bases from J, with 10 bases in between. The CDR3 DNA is TGTGCCAGCAGTGAAGGAGGGGGGGTCAATGAGCAGTTCTTC. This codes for CASSEGGGVNEQFF.

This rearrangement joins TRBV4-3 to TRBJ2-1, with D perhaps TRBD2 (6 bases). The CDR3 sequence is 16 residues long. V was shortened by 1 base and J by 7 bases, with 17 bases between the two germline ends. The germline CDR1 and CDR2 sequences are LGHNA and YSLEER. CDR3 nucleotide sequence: TGCGCCAGCAGCCAAGGGACCGGGAGCACTATGAATGAGCAGTTCTTC. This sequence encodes CASSQGTGSTMNEQFF.

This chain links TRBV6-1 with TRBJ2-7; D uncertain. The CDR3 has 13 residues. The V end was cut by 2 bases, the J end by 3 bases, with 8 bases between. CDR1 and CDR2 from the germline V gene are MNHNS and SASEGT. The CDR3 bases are TGTGCCAGCAGTGAATCGGTCAGCTACGAGCAGTACGTC. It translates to CASSESVSYEQYV.

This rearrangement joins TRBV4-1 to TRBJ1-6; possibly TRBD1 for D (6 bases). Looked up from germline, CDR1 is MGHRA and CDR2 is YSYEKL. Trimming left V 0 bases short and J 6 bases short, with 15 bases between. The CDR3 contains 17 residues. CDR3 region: CASSQEGGQFGNSPLHF. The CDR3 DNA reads TGCGCCAGCAGCCAAGAGGGGGGGCAGTTTGGTAATTCACCCCTCCACTTT.

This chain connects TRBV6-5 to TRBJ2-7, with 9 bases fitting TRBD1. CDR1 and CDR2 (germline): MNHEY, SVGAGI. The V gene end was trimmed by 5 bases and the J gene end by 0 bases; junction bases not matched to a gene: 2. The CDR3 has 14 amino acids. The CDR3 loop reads CASSNRGPSYEQYF. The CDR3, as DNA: TGTGCCAGCAGTAACAGGGGGCCCTCCTACGAGCAGTACTTC.

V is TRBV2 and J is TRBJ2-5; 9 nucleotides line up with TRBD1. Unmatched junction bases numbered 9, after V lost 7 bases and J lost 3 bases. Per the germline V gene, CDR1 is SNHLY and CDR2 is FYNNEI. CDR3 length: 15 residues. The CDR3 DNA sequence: TGTGCCAGCACCCGCGGGACAGGGTGGAAAGAGACCCAGTACTTC. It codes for CASTRGTGWKETQYF. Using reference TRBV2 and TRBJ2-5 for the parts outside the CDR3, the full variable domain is EPEVTQTPSHQVTQMGQEVILRCVPISNHLYFYWYRQILGQKVEFLVSFYNNEISEKSEIFDDQFSVERPDGSNFTLKIRSTKLEDSAMYFCASTRGTGWKETQYFGPGTRLLVL.

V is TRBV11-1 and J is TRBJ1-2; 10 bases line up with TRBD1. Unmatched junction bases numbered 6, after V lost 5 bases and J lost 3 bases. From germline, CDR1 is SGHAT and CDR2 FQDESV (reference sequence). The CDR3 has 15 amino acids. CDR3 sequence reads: CASSRGQGGYYGYTF. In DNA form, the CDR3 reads TGTGCCAGCAGCCGAGGACAGGGGGGGTACTATGGCTACACCTTC.

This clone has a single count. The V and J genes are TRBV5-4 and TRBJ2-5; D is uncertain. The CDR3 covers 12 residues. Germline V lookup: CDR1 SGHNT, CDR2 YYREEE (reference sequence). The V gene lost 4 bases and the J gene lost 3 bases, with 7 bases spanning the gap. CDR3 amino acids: CASSVVKETQYF. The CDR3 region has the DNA TGTGCCAGCAGCGTGGTTAAAGAGACCCAGTACTTC.

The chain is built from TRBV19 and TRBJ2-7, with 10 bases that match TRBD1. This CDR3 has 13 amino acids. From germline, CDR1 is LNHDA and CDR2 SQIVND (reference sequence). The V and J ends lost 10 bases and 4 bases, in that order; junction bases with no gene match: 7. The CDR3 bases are TGTGCCACCATGACAGGGGGCGGGTACGAGCAGTACTTC. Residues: CATMTGGGYEQYF. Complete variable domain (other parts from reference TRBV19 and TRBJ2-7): DGGITQSPKYLFRKEGQNVTLSCEQNLNHDAMYWYRQDPGQGLRLIYYSQIVNDFQKGDIAEGYSVSREKKESFPLTVTSAQKNPTAFYLCATMTGGGYEQYFGPGTRLTVT.

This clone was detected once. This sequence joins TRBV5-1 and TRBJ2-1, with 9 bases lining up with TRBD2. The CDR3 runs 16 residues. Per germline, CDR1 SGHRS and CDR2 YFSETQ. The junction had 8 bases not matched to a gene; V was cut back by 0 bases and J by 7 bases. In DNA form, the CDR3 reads TGCGCCAGCAGCTTGGGCCCCTTGGCGGGAGGGAATGAGCAGTTCTTC. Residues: CASSLGPLAGGNEQFF.

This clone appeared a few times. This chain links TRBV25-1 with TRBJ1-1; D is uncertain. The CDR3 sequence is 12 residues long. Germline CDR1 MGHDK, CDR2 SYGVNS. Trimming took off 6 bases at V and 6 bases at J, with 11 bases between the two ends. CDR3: CASSGLRAEAFF. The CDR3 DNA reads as TGTGCCAGCAGCGGACTGCGGGCTGAAGCTTTCTTT.

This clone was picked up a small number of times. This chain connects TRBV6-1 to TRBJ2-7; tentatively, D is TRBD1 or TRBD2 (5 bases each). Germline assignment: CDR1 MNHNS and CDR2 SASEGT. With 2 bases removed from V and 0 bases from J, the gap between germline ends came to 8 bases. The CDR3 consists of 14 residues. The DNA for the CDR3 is TGTGCCAGCAGTGAACCAGGGAGCTCCTACGAGCAGTACTTC. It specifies CASSEPGSSYEQYF.

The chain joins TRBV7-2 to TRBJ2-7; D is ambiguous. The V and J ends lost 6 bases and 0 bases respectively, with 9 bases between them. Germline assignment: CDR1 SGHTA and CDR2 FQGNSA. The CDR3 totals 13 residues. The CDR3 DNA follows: TGTGCCAGCAGTACATGGGACTCCTACGAGCAGTACTTC. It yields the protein CASSTWDSYEQYF.

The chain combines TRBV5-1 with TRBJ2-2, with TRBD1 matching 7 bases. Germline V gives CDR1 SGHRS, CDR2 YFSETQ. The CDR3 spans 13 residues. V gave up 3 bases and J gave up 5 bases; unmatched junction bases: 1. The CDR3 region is CASSSRGTGELFF. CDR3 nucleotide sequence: TGCGCCAGCAGCTCCAGGGGGACCGGGGAGCTGTTTTTT.

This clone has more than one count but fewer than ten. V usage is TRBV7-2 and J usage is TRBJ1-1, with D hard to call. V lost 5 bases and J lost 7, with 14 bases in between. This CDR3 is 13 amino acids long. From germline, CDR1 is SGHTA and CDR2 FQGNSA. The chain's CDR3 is CASSPRTYSEAFF. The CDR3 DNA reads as TGTGCCAGCAGCCCCCGGACGTACAGTGAAGCTTTCTTT.

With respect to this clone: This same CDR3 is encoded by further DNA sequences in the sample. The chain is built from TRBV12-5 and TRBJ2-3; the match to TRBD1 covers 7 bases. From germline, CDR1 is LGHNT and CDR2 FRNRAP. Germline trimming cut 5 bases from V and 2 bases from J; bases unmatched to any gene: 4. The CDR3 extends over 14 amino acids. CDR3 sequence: CASGLGQATDTQYF. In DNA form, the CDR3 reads TGTGCTAGTGGTCTAGGACAGGCCACAGATACGCAGTATTTT.

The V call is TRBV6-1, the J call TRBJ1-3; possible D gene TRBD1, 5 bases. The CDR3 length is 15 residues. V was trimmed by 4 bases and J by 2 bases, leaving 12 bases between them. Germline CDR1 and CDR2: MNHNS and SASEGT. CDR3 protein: CASSVGGSPGNTIYF. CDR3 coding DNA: TGTGCCAGCAGTGTGGGGGGGTCCCCTGGAAACACCATATATTTT.

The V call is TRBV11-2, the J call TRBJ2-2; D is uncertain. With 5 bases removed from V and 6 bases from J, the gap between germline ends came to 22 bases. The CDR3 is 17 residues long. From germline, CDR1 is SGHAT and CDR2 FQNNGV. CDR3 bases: TGTGCCAGCAGCAGCCAATTAAGGGCTAGTAAAGCCGGGGAGCTGTTTTTT. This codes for CASSSQLRASKAGELFF.

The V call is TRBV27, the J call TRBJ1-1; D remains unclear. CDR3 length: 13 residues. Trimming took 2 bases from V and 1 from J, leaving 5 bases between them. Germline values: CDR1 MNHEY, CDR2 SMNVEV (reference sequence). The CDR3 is CASSLQANTEAFF. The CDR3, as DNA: TGTGCCAGCAGTTTACAGGCGAACACTGAAGCTTTCTTT.

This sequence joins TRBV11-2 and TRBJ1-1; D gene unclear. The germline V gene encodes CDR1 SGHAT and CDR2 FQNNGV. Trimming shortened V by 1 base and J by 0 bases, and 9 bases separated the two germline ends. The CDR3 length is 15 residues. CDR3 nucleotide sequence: TGTGCCAGCAGCTTAGCGCCGACACTGAACACTGAAGCTTTCTTT. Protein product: CASSLAPTLNTEAFF.

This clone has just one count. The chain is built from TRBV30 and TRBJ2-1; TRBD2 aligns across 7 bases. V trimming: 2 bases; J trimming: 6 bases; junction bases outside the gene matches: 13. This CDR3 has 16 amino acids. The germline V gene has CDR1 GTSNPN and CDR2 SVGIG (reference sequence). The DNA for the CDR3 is TGTGCCTGGAGTACCCTAGGGAGGACTAGTGCCAATGAGCAGTTCTTC. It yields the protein CAWSTLGRTSANEQFF.